This TCR beta chain was captured by sequencing in a study of radiotherapy plus CTLA-4 blockade in lung cancer. This CDR3 spans 11 amino acids. Looked up from germline, CDR1 is SGHKS and CDR2 is YYEKEE (reference sequence). The V gene lost 5 bases and the J gene lost 9 bases, with 11 bases spanning the gap. Details on this clone: Since the CDR3 does not end with the conserved phenylalanine or tryptophan, this likely comes from a read error.

Profiled with immunoSEQ multiplex PCR; TCRdb holds only in-frame clones, not every one. The repertoire includes roughly 78,000 clones, 78% of them detected once, and less than 7.5% sits in the top ten. The genes are TRBV5-5 and TRBJ1-2; maybe TRBD1 (6 bases). The receptor was isolated from a human donor with non-small cell lung cancer who had a complete response to radiotherapy plus ipilimumab. Sequencing was performed on peripheral blood, taken from a patient treated with radiotherapy plus ipilimumab. CDR3 DNA: TGTGCCAGCAGGTACAGGGTGAGCTACACCCTC. It specifies CASRYRVSYTL.